Listed here are 13 T cell receptor beta chains from one sample, sequenced in a study of T-cell reconstitution after alpha-beta-depleted transplantation in children. The TCRbeta library was prepared with unique molecular identifiers. TCRdb fed the PCR reads into MiXCR, producing one record per CDR3 protein. The sample has hundreds of thousands of distinct CDR3 sequences, 13% seen once; the top ten hold around 2.2%. The specimen was PBMCs, mostly from graft donor cells, collected 360 days after TCRalphabeta/CD19-depleted stem cell transplant. These receptors originate from a male patient younger than 18 who had a stem cell transplant for acute myeloid leukemia, so the T cells may come from the graft donor.

In regard to this clonotype: At one of its ends the junction is not consistent with the germline gene, which may arise from a read error. The chain uses TRBV12-3 or TRBV12-4 and TRBJ2-3; the D is unclear. This CDR3 spans 18 amino acids. CDR3 region: CASSLVALVGLPTDTQYF. The CDR3 DNA reads TGTGCCAGCAGCTTAGTCGCCCTAGTTGGTCTTCCGACAGATACGCAGTATTTT.

This clonotype was detected only a few times. This rearrangement joins TRBV12-3 or TRBV12-4 to TRBJ1-3; D gene unclear. The germline V and J ends were trimmed by 3 bases and 0 bases, with 9 bases remaining between them. The CDR3 is 15 residues long. CDR3 DNA: TGTGCCAGCAGTTTTTTTCTTCACTCTGGAAACACCATATATTTT. Amino acid sequence: CASSFFLHSGNTIYF.

This clonotype was observed a few times. The CDR3 loop is CASSPRMGQYEQYF. CDR3 DNA: TGTGCCAGCAGCCCGCGCATGGGGCAGTACGAGCAGTACTTC. The chain carries TRBV9 and TRBJ2-7, with D maybe TRBD1 (5 bases). The V gene lost 4 bases and the J gene lost 4 bases, with 15 bases spanning the gap. The CDR3 runs to 14 residues. Germline CDR1 SGDLS, CDR2 YYNGEE. Combining the CDR3 with reference TRBV9 and TRBJ2-7 gives the whole variable domain DSGVTQTPKHLITATGQRVTLRCSPRSGDLSVYWYQQSLDQGLQFLIQYYNGEERAKGNILERFSAQQFPDLHSELNLSSLELGDSALYFCASSPRMGQYEQYFGPGTRLTVT.

This chain links TRBV4-3 with TRBJ2-7; 8 bases are a match to TRBD1. J gave up 3 bases and V 0 bases, and 10 bases lay outside the gene matches. Germline values: CDR1 LGHNA, CDR2 YSLEER. The CDR3 loop spans 17 amino acids. The CDR3 coding sequence is TGCGCCAGCAGCCAAGATCAGGGGACAGGCTCCTTCTACGAGCAGTACTTC. Its protein is CASSQDQGTGSFYEQYF.

This clonotype was seen only a few times. This chain joins TRBV5-4 and TRBJ2-5, with TRBD2 matching over 7 bases. The CDR3 has 14 amino acids. The germline V gene has CDR1 SGHNT and CDR2 YYREEE (reference sequence). J lost 3 bases, V lost 6 bases, and 8 bases had no gene match. Here the CDR3 reads CASNPFGTKETQYF. CDR3 nucleotides: TGTGCCAGCAATCCATTCGGGACTAAAGAGACCCAGTACTTC.

The CDR3, as DNA: TGCGCCAGCAGCTTGGTAAGCTCGCAATACGAGCAGTACTTC. Its translation is CASSLVSSQYEQYF. The V and J genes are TRBV5-1 and TRBJ2-7; no firm D call. Germline-derived CDR1 and CDR2 are SGHRS and YFSETQ. Trimming removed 0 bases from V and 4 bases from J, with 11 bases in between. The CDR3 contains 14 residues.

This sequence joins TRBV20-1 and TRBJ2-3; D not resolved. The germline V gene has CDR1 DFQATT and CDR2 SNEGSKA (reference sequence). The CDR3 contains 15 residues. Trimming removed 3 bases at V and 0 bases at J, with 13 bases between. The CDR3: CSARWLEGSTDTQYF. The CDR3 DNA reads TGCAGTGCTAGGTGGCTAGAAGGAAGCACAGATACGCAGTATTTT.

The V gene is TRBV11-1, the J gene TRBJ2-2, with a weak D call TRBD2 (6 bases). With 5 bases removed from V and 2 bases from J, the gap between germline ends came to 15 bases. The germline V gene encodes CDR1 SGHAT and CDR2 FQDESV (reference sequence). The CDR3 extends over 16 amino acids. CDR3 region: CASSHFGGANTGELFF. The DNA of the CDR3 is TGTGCCAGCAGCCACTTCGGCGGGGCCAACACCGGGGAGCTGTTTTTT.

This clonotype was seen a handful of times. V is TRBV7-9 and J is TRBJ1-4, with TRBD1 matching over 8 bases. From germline, CDR1 is SEHNR and CDR2 FQNEAQ (reference sequence). The CDR3 covers 15 residues. Trimming at V came to 6 bases and at J to 6 bases, leaving 9 bases not matched to a gene. The CDR3 DNA reads as TGTGCCAGCAGGAAAGATCAGGGGGCGCATGAAAAACTGTTTTTT. This translates into CASRKDQGAHEKLFF.

The sample holds a few counts of this clonotype. The V gene is TRBV6-5, the J gene TRBJ2-6; 10 nucleotides align to TRBD1. The CDR3 spans 19 residues. Germline V gives CDR1 MNHEY, CDR2 SVGAGI. V shed 4 bases and J 0 bases; nucleotides not matched to a gene: 9. DNA of the CDR3: TGTGCCAGCAGTTGGTCCGACAGGGGGCTCTACTCTGGGGCCAACGTCCTGACTTTC. This translates into CASSWSDRGLYSGANVLTF.

This clonotype has ten or more counts. The chain has TRBV6-2 or TRBV6-3 and TRBJ2-2; D might be TRBD1 (5 bases). Germline V gene sequence: CDR1 MNHEY, CDR2 SVGEGT. Trimming left V 4 bases short and J 9 bases short, with 15 bases between. The CDR3 is 14 residues long. CDR3 nucleotide sequence: TGTGCCAGCAGTTTGAGGCTTGGGGCACGGGAGCTGTTTTTT. Its translation: CASSLRLGARELFF.

This clonotype has more than one count but fewer than ten. The V call is TRBV20-1, the J call TRBJ2-5; 8 bases align to TRBD2. In germline, CDR1 is DFQATT, CDR2 SNEGSKA (reference sequence). Unmatched junction bases numbered 14, after V lost 3 bases and J lost 2 bases. The CDR3 consists of 17 residues. Here the CDR3 reads CSASFGRLAGHQETQYF. The CDR3 DNA reads TGCAGTGCTAGTTTCGGTCGGCTAGCGGGCCATCAAGAGACCCAGTACTTC.

This chain uses TRBV7-9 with TRBJ2-7; possibly TRBD2 for D (7 bases). Germline lookup yields CDR1 SEHNR and CDR2 FQNEAQ (reference sequence). The CDR3 covers 15 residues. Trimming left V 5 bases short and J 3 bases short, with 17 bases between. The CDR3 sequence: CASSPTRGEGYEQYF. CDR3 DNA sequence: TGTGCCAGCAGCCCAACTAGGGGGGAGGGCTACGAGCAGTACTTC. Full variable domain (rest looked up from reference TRBV7-9 and TRBJ2-7): DTGVSQNPRHKITKRGQNVTFRCDPISEHNRLYWYRQTLGQGPEFLTYFQNEAQLEKSRLLSDRFSAERPKGSFSTLEIQRTEQGDSAMYLCASSPTRGEGYEQYFGPGTRLTVT.